The next 26 T cell receptor beta chains were all read from a single sample in a study of sequential checkpoint blockade in melanoma. Treatment defined: randomized to nivolumab then ipilimumab (arm A) or the reverse (arm B). TCRdb's table, derived via immunoSEQ multiplex PCR, lists solely in-frame clones and lacks some. The data show some 9,300 clones, with more than 75% seen just once and 50% held by the top ten. The sample here was CD8+ T cells sorted from blood (inferred from file names), taken from a patient given nivolumab and ipilimumab in sequence. These receptors all stem from a human donor with melanoma.

Sample share makes this clone medium-sized. V and J are TRBV5-8 and TRBJ2-7; TRBD1 is a possible D gene (6 bases). CDR1 is SGHTS, CDR2 YDEGEE, per germline. V was shortened by 2 bases and J by 5 bases, with 14 bases between the two germline ends. There are 14 residues in the CDR3. The CDR3 spells CASSLESEGDEQYF. In DNA, the CDR3 is TGTGCCAGCAGCTTAGAAAGTGAGGGGGACGAGCAGTACTTC.

The rearrangement joins TRBV5-1 to TRBJ1-2, with D hard to call. Between the trimmed V and J ends, which lost 0 bases and 8 bases, there was a span of 8 bases. The germline V gene has CDR1 SGHRS and CDR2 YFSETQ. There are 12 residues in the CDR3. The CDR3 here is CASSLAGWGYTF. As DNA, the CDR3 is TGCGCCAGCAGCTTGGCCGGGTGGGGCTACACCTTC.

The chain has TRBV5-8 and TRBJ2-6; D possibly corresponds to TRBD2 (7 bases). With 4 bases removed from V and 3 bases from J, the gap between germline ends came to 17 bases. The CDR3 has 17 residues. Germline assignment: CDR1 SGHTS and CDR2 YDEGEE. CDR3 region: CASSQETGGGGANVLTF. The CDR3 coding sequence is TGTGCCAGCAGCCAAGAAACGGGGGGCGGTGGGGCCAACGTCCTGACTTTC.

V is TRBV6-5 and J is TRBJ2-7; 8 bases align to TRBD2. V shed 4 bases, J shed 9 bases, and the junction held 11 bases outside the gene matches. Germline V gene sequence: CDR1 MNHEY, CDR2 SVGAGI. This CDR3 region has 14 residues. The CDR3 here is CASSFGGQRGWQYF. The CDR3 region has the DNA TGTGCCAGCAGTTTCGGGGGTCAGCGGGGGTGGCAGTACTTC.

This clone is medium-sized by share. In DNA, the CDR3 is TGCAGCGTTGGGGGGGGTGTGAGCTATGGCTACACCTTC. This sequence encodes CSVGGGVSYGYTF. The V and J genes are TRBV29-1 and TRBJ1-2; D is possibly TRBD1 (5 bases). The CDR3 has 13 amino acids. Germline values: CDR1 SQVTM, CDR2 ANQGSEA. Trimming took 4 bases from V and 4 from J, leaving 13 bases between them.

This chain uses TRBV7-8 with TRBJ1-5; no clear D gene. Trimming removed 1 base from V and 4 bases from J, with 8 bases in between. The CDR3 loop spans 14 amino acids. The germline CDR1 and CDR2 sequences are SGHVS and FQNEAQ. CDR3 nucleotides: TGTGCCAGCAGCTTAGTCCGGGGAAATCAGCCCCAGCATTTT. Translating gives CASSLVRGNQPQHF. The complete variable domain, with remaining parts taken from reference TRBV7-8 and TRBJ1-5, reads GAGVSQSPRYKVAKRGQDVALRCDPISGHVSLFWYQQALGQGPEFLTYFQNEAQLDKSGLPSDRFFAERPEGSVSTLKIQRTQQEDSAVYLCASSLVRGNQPQHFGDGTRLSIL.

The chain is built from TRBV27 and TRBJ1-5; 7 nucleotides line up with TRBD1. This CDR3 comprises 15 residues. Germline V CDR1 and CDR2: MNHEY, SMNVEV (reference sequence). J gave up 9 bases and V 7 bases, and 15 bases lay outside the gene matches. The CDR3 reads CASTTNYRGGLPQHF. DNA for the CDR3: TGTGCCAGCACTACCAACTACAGGGGTGGGCTGCCCCAGCATTTT.

CDR3 loop: CASSIDPGTGGYEQYF. The CDR3 bases are TGTGCCAGTAGTATAGACCCCGGGACAGGGGGCTACGAGCAGTACTTC. The rearrangement joins TRBV19 to TRBJ2-7; 11 bases align to TRBD1. This CDR3 is built from 16 residues. Germline V gene sequence: CDR1 LNHDA, CDR2 SQIVND (reference sequence). J was trimmed by 3 bases and V by 0 bases; bases with no gene match: 4.

The chain has TRBV5-4 and TRBJ2-6; the match to TRBD2 covers 9 bases. This CDR3 contains 19 residues. Germline assignment: CDR1 SGHNT and CDR2 YYREEE (reference sequence). The V gene end was trimmed by 4 bases and the J gene end by 0 bases; junction bases not matched to a gene: 11. The CDR3 loop is CASSGTGTSIRSGANVLTF. The CDR3 DNA is TGTGCCAGCAGCGGGACCGGGACTAGCATCCGCTCTGGGGCCAACGTCCTGACTTTC.

The chain is built from TRBV4-1 and TRBJ2-7; D is possibly TRBD1 (5 bases). The CDR3 contains 15 residues. Germline V gives CDR1 MGHRA, CDR2 YSYEKL. V gave up 3 bases and J gave up 0 bases, with 12 bases separating them. The DNA of the CDR3 is TGCGCCAGCAGCCACTACGACGGACACTCCTACGAGCAGTACTTC. The encoded protein is CASSHYDGHSYEQYF.

This clone is categorized as medium-sized. The gene calls are TRBV7-2 and TRBJ1-1; 8 positions match TRBD1. Per germline, CDR1 SGHTA and CDR2 FQGNSA. The CDR3 spans 13 residues. With V trimmed by 3 bases and J by 7 bases, 4 bases remained unmatched. CDR3 bases: TGTGCCAGCAGCTTCCCAGGGGGCGTTGAAGCTTTCTTT. Its protein is CASSFPGGVEAFF.

The chain combines TRBV7-2 with TRBJ1-5; 7 bases are shared with TRBD1. The CDR3 length is 14 residues. The germline V gene encodes CDR1 SGHTA and CDR2 FQGNSA. Trimming removed 6 bases from V and 3 bases from J; junction bases left unmatched: 5. The CDR3 DNA reads TGTGCCAGCAGGATGACAGGGTTCAATCAGCCCCAGCATTTT. Amino acids: CASRMTGFNQPQHF.

This chain connects TRBV9 to TRBJ1-3; possibly TRBD1 for D (5 bases). CDR1 and CDR2 (germline): SGDLS, YYNGEE. CDR3 size: 15 residues. Trimming shortened V by 0 bases and J by 2 bases, and 9 bases separated the two germline ends. DNA for the CDR3: TGTGCCAGCAGCGTAGATAGGGGAACTGGAAACACCATATATTTT. It translates to CASSVDRGTGNTIYF. Filled out from reference TRBV9 and TRBJ1-3, the complete variable domain reads DSGVTQTPKHLITATGQRVTLRCSPRSGDLSVYWYQQSLDQGLQFLIQYYNGEERAKGNILERFSAQQFPDLHSELNLSSLELGDSALYFCASSVDRGTGNTIYFGEGSWLTVV.

V usage is TRBV7-2 and J usage is TRBJ2-2; the D gene is possibly TRBD2 (5 bases). CDR1 and CDR2 from the germline V gene are SGHTA and FQGNSA. The CDR3 totals 17 residues. V shed 4 bases and J shed 4 bases, with 19 bases lying between them. This chain's CDR3 is CASSSRADYTVTGELFF. In nucleotides, the CDR3 is TGTGCCAGCAGCTCCCGGGCCGACTATACGGTCACCGGGGAGCTGTTTTTT.

This chain connects TRBV4-3 to TRBJ1-1; D might be TRBD1 (5 bases). The germline gives CDR1 LGHNA, CDR2 YSLEER. This CDR3 comprises 13 residues. Trimming cost V 2 bases and J 10 bases, with 14 bases left between them. In DNA, the CDR3 is TGCGCCAGCAGCCAATCTAACGGGGGGGGAGCTTTCTTT. The encoded protein is CASSQSNGGGAFF.

The chain uses TRBV29-1 and TRBJ2-3; TRBD1 matches at 10 bases. This CDR3 has 17 amino acids. CDR1 is SQVTM and CDR2 is ANQGSEA in the germline V gene. Losses at the gene ends were 0 bases for V and 1 base for J; bases not matched to a gene: 7. The CDR3 DNA reads as TGCAGCGTTGAAGACCAGTGGACAGGGGGAGGCACAGATACGCAGTATTTT. This sequence encodes CSVEDQWTGGGTDTQYF.

The V and J genes are TRBV7-9 and TRBJ1-4; D call uncertain. V lost 6 bases, J lost 8 bases, and 10 bases lay in between. This CDR3 contains 12 residues. Germline V gene sequence: CDR1 SEHNR, CDR2 FQNEAQ (reference sequence). The CDR3 nucleotides are TGTGCCAGCAGTTCAAAGGAGGAAAAACTGTTTTTT. This codes for CASSSKEEKLFF.

The rearrangement uses TRBV30 and TRBJ1-2, with a possible D match to TRBD1 (5 bases). The CDR3 length is 17 residues. CDR1 is GTSNPN and CDR2 is SVGIG in the germline V gene (reference sequence). The V end was cut by 2 bases, the J end by 1 base, with 20 bases between. The CDR3: CAWSSGQGPSRNYGYTF. DNA of the CDR3: TGTGCCTGGAGTAGCGGGCAGGGCCCTTCCCGTAACTATGGCTACACCTTC.

This chain uses TRBV9 with TRBJ2-7; D is perhaps TRBD1 (6 bases). V was shortened by 7 bases and J by 6 bases, with 14 bases between the two germline ends. This CDR3 contains 12 residues. Germline values: CDR1 SGDLS, CDR2 YYNGEE. CDR3 nucleotide sequence: TGTGCCAGCGAAGGACAGACCAGCGAGCAGTACTTC. Amino acid sequence: CASEGQTSEQYF.

This clone was picked up one time. V usage is TRBV19 and J usage is TRBJ2-7, with D possibly TRBD1 on 6 matching bases. V was shortened by 3 bases and J by 2 bases, with 11 bases between the two germline ends. There are 14 residues in the CDR3. Germline CDR1 reads LNHDA; CDR2 reads SQIVND (reference sequence). The CDR3 region is CASSITGSAYEQYF. The CDR3 DNA reads as TGTGCCAGTAGTATTACAGGGTCAGCCTACGAGCAGTACTTC.

This rearrangement joins TRBV7-2 to TRBJ2-7; TRBD2 matches at 12 bases. This CDR3 contains 19 residues. V trimming: 2 bases; J trimming: 5 bases; junction bases outside the gene matches: 16. The germline V gene has CDR1 SGHTA and CDR2 FQGNSA. The CDR3 protein is CASSLFMASGGVTSHEQYF. The CDR3 DNA sequence: TGTGCCAGCAGCTTATTCATGGCTAGCGGGGGGGTAACTTCCCACGAGCAGTACTTC.

Written as DNA, the CDR3 is TGTGCCAGTAGCCCCGGGACAGGGGAGTTCGGCTACACCTTC. Translation gives CASSPGTGEFGYTF. The V call is TRBV19, the J call TRBJ1-2, with 10 nucleotides matching TRBD1. Germline V gene lookup returns CDR1 LNHDA and CDR2 SQIVND (reference sequence). V lost 6 bases, J lost 8 bases, and 9 bases stayed unmatched. The CDR3 runs 14 residues.

The genes are TRBV6-1 and TRBJ2-7; 9 nucleotides line up with TRBD1. Germline trimming cut 4 bases from V and 5 bases from J; bases unmatched to any gene: 15. The germline V gene has CDR1 MNHNS and CDR2 SASEGT. The CDR3 totals 17 residues. CDR3 region: CASSVRTTGTGFDEQYF. The CDR3 nucleotides read TGTGCCAGCAGTGTACGGACTACCGGGACAGGGTTCGACGAGCAGTACTTC.

The rearrangement links TRBV7-6 to TRBJ2-7; possibly TRBD1 for D (6 bases). The length of the CDR3 is 20 residues. Germline values: CDR1 SGHVS, CDR2 FNYEAQ. Deletions cut 0 bases from V and 3 bases from J, with 27 bases between. This CDR3 is CASSLAPDPPYPGAGYEQYF. The CDR3 nucleotides are TGTGCCAGCAGCTTAGCCCCGGACCCCCCCTATCCAGGGGCGGGCTACGAGCAGTACTTC. The full variable domain, with the rest looked up from reference TRBV7-6 and TRBJ2-7, is GAGVSQSPRYKVTKRGQDVALRCDPISGHVSLYWYRQALGQGPEFLTYFNYEAQQDKSGLPNDRFSAERPEGSISTLTIQRTEQRDSAMYRCASSLAPDPPYPGAGYEQYFGPGTRLTVT.

This clone was counted only a few times. The junction shows a germline mismatch at one end, possibly a read error. V is TRBV13 and J is TRBJ2-7; 8 bases agree with TRBD1. The CDR3 loop spans 14 amino acids. Looked up from germline, CDR1 is PRHDT and CDR2 is FYEKMQ (reference sequence). This CDR3 reads CASSLGQGLDEQYF. CDR3 DNA sequence: TGTGCCAGCAGCCTAGGACAGGGTCTAGACGAGCAGTACTTC.

The chain employs TRBV11-3 and TRBJ2-7, with 8 bases aligning to TRBD2. This CDR3 contains 15 residues. Germline-derived CDR1 and CDR2 are SGHNT and YENEEA. Unmatched junction bases numbered 6, after V lost 2 bases and J lost 3 bases. CDR3 protein: CASSLLGGGIYEQYF. CDR3 DNA sequence: TGTGCCAGCAGCTTACTAGGCGGGGGGATCTACGAGCAGTACTTC.